This TCR beta chain comes out of a study of cytomegalovirus exposure and HLA in healthy donors. General study results and limits: Rare sequences made up most TCRs, while some public TCRs were found in many donors. TCR beta V- and J-gene trimming, according to a later analysis, was linked to a missense DCLRE1C variant. Altogether, 150 to 200 TCR beta chains were recorded as cytomegalovirus-associated.

A remark on this clone: The antigen remains undetermined.

Researchers ran the PCR with 60 Vbeta and 13 Jbeta primers. Profiled with immunoSEQ multiplex PCR; TCRdb holds only in-frame clones, not every one. Here the sample spans 60,000 to 65,000 clones, roughly 70% being singletons. Per germline, CDR1 MNHNY and CDR2 SVGAGI (reference sequence). CDR3 length: 13 residues. Trimming cost V 6 bases and J 1 base, with 9 bases left between them. The genes are TRBV6-6 and TRBJ1-1, with D possibly TRBD1 on 6 matching bases. The clonotype comes from a man in his fifties in good health and CMV-seropositive. Material: PBMCs. The CDR3 sequence is CASRDRQNTEAFF. CDR3 bases: TGTGCCAGCAGAGACAGGCAGAACACTGAAGCTTTCTTT.